This TCR beta chain was documented in a study of T cell responses to AZD1222 COVID-19 vaccine. Whole-study findings and limits: Females outnumbered males among donors, who were mostly white British; clonal diversity was possibly underestimated. In the spike-specific TCR repertoire, nearly half reportedly target unmutated variant regions. Without day 14 samples, only post-peak T cell repertoires were studied.

V lost 0 bases, J lost 7 bases, and 4 bases stayed unmatched. Germline V gene lookup returns CDR1 SGHDT and CDR2 YYEEEE. There are 14 residues in the CDR3. Assay used: immunoSEQ multiplex PCR; TCRdb lists only in-frame clones, some missing. The sample shows around 180,000 clones, approximately 90% of them seen only once. Notes on this clone: Antigen: not known.

The chain links TRBV5-6 to TRBJ1-5, with 7 bases that match TRBD1. The clonotype originates from an adult in good health. Sequencing used peripheral blood, obtained on day 0 of AZD1222 vaccination. The CDR3 loop reads CASSLARGYQPQHF. CDR3 nucleotides: TGTGCCAGCAGCTTGGCCAGGGGGTACCAGCCCCAGCATTTT.